Listed here is a single T cell receptor (beta chain). The target antigen is unknown. TCRdb fed the reads into MiXCR, producing one record per CDR3 protein. Of about 500,000 distinct CDR3 sequences detected, roughly a third appear once; the ten largest clones hold about a sixth. This entry comes from a study of T cell repertoires in cytomegalovirus infection. Findings and limits, study-wide: CMV carriers having the relevant HLA were flagged by cumulative public TCR beta family frequency. Ex vivo, HLA-C-restricted CMV-specific TCR beta clonotypes prevailed over the rest of the response.

The material sequenced was cultured PBMCs, taken from culture after CMV antigen stimulation. The sequence was obtained from a human donor in good health (CMV status not recorded). Some clones in this sample may be carry-over from other donors' samples.

CDR3 in amino acids: CASRAAGELFF. The CDR3 coding sequence is TGTGCCAGTAGGGCAGCGGGGGAGCTGTTTTTT. The chain has TRBV19 and TRBJ2-2; D is unclear. CDR1 is LNHDA, CDR2 SQIVND, per germline (reference sequence). V was trimmed by 6 bases and J by 8 bases, leaving 7 bases between them. The CDR3 length is 11 residues.